The 29 T cell receptor beta chains given below trace back to one sample, sequenced in a study of T cell clusters in autoimmune cytopenias. Multiplex touch-down PCR amplified TRB using TRB-A and TRB-B pools in one tube. TCRdb re-called the multiplex PCR reads and catalogs CDR3 proteins one per entry, DNA excluded. Its table records approximately 5,000 distinct CDR3 sequences. Each sample's input was 250 ng genomic DNA, some 38,000 genome equivalents. The same specimen was also included in a second study, on T cell repertoires in aging, cancer and after chemotherapy.

The specimen sequenced was peripheral blood. Receptors originate from a human donor in good health.

By frequency, this clonotype is medium-sized. The chain couples TRBV6-5 to TRBJ2-3; TCRdb's D call of TRBD2 is untestable without DNA. CDR1 is MNHEY and CDR2 is SVGAGI in the germline V gene. The CDR3 is 18 residues long. CDR3 sequence reads: CASSPRTPLAGTTDTQYF.

The chain combines TRBV6-5 with TRBJ2-5; the D call of TRBD2 rests on TCRdb alone, since no DNA is present to check it. CDR3 length equals 15 residues. From germline, CDR1 is MNHEY and CDR2 SVGAGI. CDR3 region: CASSFSGLRQETQYF.

The chain carries TRBV5-1 and TRBJ2-2; TCRdb indicates TRBD1, and absent DNA this call remains unverified. CDR1 SGHRS and CDR2 YFSETQ come from the germline V gene. The CDR3 loop spans 16 amino acids. CDR3 sequence: CASSYTTGRNTGELFF.

The V call is TRBV19, the J call TRBJ1-6; without DNA, the TCRdb call of TRBD1 cannot be checked. Germline V gene lookup returns CDR1 LNHDA and CDR2 SQIVND (reference sequence). CDR3 size: 14 residues. The CDR3 spells CASTPTVYNSPLHF.

Measured by frequency, this clonotype is medium-sized. The chain is built from TRBV19 and TRBJ1-1; TCRdb proposes TRBD1, but this gene call is untestable without DNA. The germline gives CDR1 LNHDA, CDR2 SQIVND (reference sequence). This CDR3 has 13 amino acids. CDR3: CASSPTANTEAFF.

This CDR3 is CASSETGSDTQYF. V gene TRBV2 combines with J gene TRBJ2-3; absent DNA, TCRdb's TRBD1 call cannot be checked. CDR1 and CDR2 from the germline V gene are SNHLY and FYNNEI. There are 13 residues in the CDR3.

By frequency, this clonotype is medium-sized. The rearrangement links TRBV18 to TRBJ2-6; TCRdb names TRBD1, which stays unverified in the absence of DNA. Germline CDR1 and CDR2: KGHSH and LQKENI. CDR3 length equals 18 residues. CDR3 amino acids: CASSPPGLTPGGANVLTF.

The chain combines TRBV30 with TRBJ2-1. The germline V gene has CDR1 GTSNPN and CDR2 SVGIG (reference sequence). The CDR3 spans 15 residues. CDR3 sequence reads: CAWSVPERSYNEQFF.

The J gene is TRBJ1-2, the V gene TRBV18; the D call of TRBD1 rests on TCRdb alone, since no DNA is present to check it. Germline V gene sequence: CDR1 KGHSH, CDR2 LQKENI. CDR3 size: 16 residues. CDR3 sequence: CASSPGGQGRYYGYTF.

The CDR3 region is CASSFRVSGQPQHF. The J gene is TRBJ1-5, the V gene TRBV27. This CDR3 is 14 amino acids long. From germline, CDR1 is MNHEY and CDR2 SMNVEV (reference sequence).

The chain couples TRBV30 to TRBJ2-7; TCRdb indicates TRBD2, and absent DNA this call remains unverified. The germline gives CDR1 GTSNPN, CDR2 SVGIG (reference sequence). The CDR3 sequence is 13 residues long. This CDR3 reads CAWSVRAGGEQYF.

The rearrangement joins TRBV5-1 to TRBJ1-4; the TCRdb D gene call, TRBD1, has no DNA to confirm it. CDR1 is SGHRS, CDR2 YFSETQ, per germline. This CDR3 comprises 14 residues. The CDR3 is CASSFGRVSEKLFF.

This clonotype is medium-sized by frequency. This chain connects TRBV19 to TRBJ2-7. The CDR3 extends over 11 amino acids. CDR1 is LNHDA, CDR2 SQIVND, per germline (reference sequence). The CDR3: CASSTKVEQYF.

The chain joins TRBV5-4 to TRBJ2-3; lacking DNA, the TRBD2 call made by TCRdb goes unchecked. CDR1 is SGHNT, CDR2 YYREEE, per germline (reference sequence). The CDR3 is 17 residues long. The CDR3 is CASSLSLAGVSLDTQYF.

V usage is TRBV27 and J usage is TRBJ1-5; the D gene TCRdb calls, TRBD1, cannot be checked with no DNA. CDR3 size: 14 residues. The germline V gene encodes CDR1 MNHEY and CDR2 SMNVEV (reference sequence). The CDR3 sequence is CASSPDGMNQPQHF.

J is TRBJ1-1 and V is TRBV6-1; TCRdb reports TRBD1, a call that lacks DNA to check it against. CDR1 MNHNS and CDR2 SASEGT come from the germline V gene. The CDR3 extends over 16 amino acids. Here the CDR3 reads CASSLGQAAGNTEAFF.

This chain connects TRBV30 to TRBJ1-2; TCRdb's D call of TRBD1 is untestable without DNA. The length of the CDR3 is 11 residues. Germline values: CDR1 GTSNPN, CDR2 SVGIG (reference sequence). The chain's CDR3 is CAWSLFPVYTF.

This clonotype registers medium-sized by frequency. J is TRBJ2-3 and V is TRBV19. This CDR3 comprises 13 residues. The germline V gene has CDR1 LNHDA and CDR2 SQIVND (reference sequence). CDR3 amino acids: CASSGLGTDTQYF.

V is TRBV7-9 and J is TRBJ1-2; TCRdb selects TRBD1, and the lack of DNA leaves this call unchecked. CDR3 length: 14 amino acids. Germline CDR1 reads SEHNR; CDR2 reads FQNEAQ (reference sequence). The CDR3 sequence is CASSSSGRDYGYTF.

This chain joins TRBV11-1 and TRBJ2-3; TCRdb's assignment of TRBD2 cannot be checked, as there is no DNA. The CDR3 totals 16 residues. CDR1 is SGHAT and CDR2 is FQDESV in the germline V gene (reference sequence). The CDR3: CASSLGSGGPRDTQYF. The full variable domain, with the rest looked up from reference TRBV11-1 and TRBJ2-3, is EAEVAQSPRYKITEKSQAVAFWCDPISGHATLYWYRQILGQGPELLVQFQDESVVDDSQLPKDRFSAERLKGVDSTLKIQPAELGDSAMYLCASSLGSGGPRDTQYFGPGTRLTVL.

The V gene is TRBV11-1, the J gene TRBJ2-7. This CDR3 region has 15 residues. CDR1 and CDR2 from the germline V gene are SGHAT and FQDESV (reference sequence). Here the CDR3 reads CASSLSGGPPYEQYF.

This clonotype is identified as medium-sized (0.01 to 0.1%) from frequency. This chain uses TRBV7-6 with TRBJ2-2; TCRdb's D call, TRBD1, is unchecked because there is no DNA. Germline V gives CDR1 SGHVS, CDR2 FNYEAQ. The CDR3 length is 18 residues. The CDR3 region is CASSLAAGVPLNTGELFF.

V is TRBV12-3 or TRBV12-4 and J is TRBJ2-1; the TCRdb D gene call, TRBD1, has no DNA to confirm it. The CDR3 runs 12 residues. The CDR3 is CASTRDGDEQFF.

Considering frequency, this clonotype is medium-sized (0.01 to 0.1%). The chain has TRBV27 and TRBJ2-3; TCRdb selects TRBD1, and the lack of DNA leaves this call unchecked. In germline, CDR1 is MNHEY, CDR2 SMNVEV (reference sequence). The CDR3 sequence is 15 residues long. The CDR3 loop reads CASTTGTDFTDTQYF.

The J gene is TRBJ2-7, the V gene TRBV13. This CDR3 region has 14 residues. CDR1 and CDR2 from the germline V gene are PRHDT and FYEKMQ (reference sequence). CDR3 amino acids: CASSFRTSGYEQYF. The full variable domain, its missing parts supplied by reference TRBV13 and TRBJ2-7, is AAGVIQSPRHLIKEKRETATLKCYPIPRHDTVYWYQQGPGQDPQFLISFYEKMQSDKGSIPDRFSAQQFSDYHSELNMSSLELGDSALYFCASSFRTSGYEQYFGPGTRLTVT.

Frequency places this clonotype as medium-sized (0.01 to 0.1%). The chain carries TRBV6-6 and TRBJ2-2; the D gene TCRdb calls, TRBD1, cannot be checked with no DNA. The CDR3 runs 14 residues. The V gene's germline CDR1 is MNHNY and CDR2 SVGAGI (reference sequence). CDR3 sequence reads: CASIPGGNTGELFF.

This clonotype is deemed medium-sized by its frequency. The chain combines TRBV6-6 with TRBJ2-5; TCRdb outputs TRBD2, but without DNA this stays unchecked. The CDR3 spans 15 residues. Germline V lookup: CDR1 MNHNY, CDR2 SVGAGI (reference sequence). The chain's CDR3 is CASSYSGGGLETQYF.

V usage is TRBV6-5 and J usage is TRBJ2-7. CDR3 size: 14 residues. Per the germline V gene, CDR1 is MNHEY and CDR2 is SVGAGI. The CDR3 sequence: CASSYSMAGSVQYF.

Here the CDR3 reads CASSPQGGEWVYEQYF. The rearrangement links TRBV5-6 to TRBJ2-7; TCRdb calls TRBD1, which cannot be checked without DNA. Germline-derived CDR1 and CDR2 are SGHDT and YYEEEE. This CDR3 contains 16 residues.